This T cell receptor beta chain is from a study of blood T cell repertoires in COVID-19. About the research overall: Whether acute or convalescent, the COVID-19 samples came from the United States, Italy and Spain. T cells, B-cell-depleted T cells, or PBMCs provided the cDNA or gDNA that served as material.

In germline, CDR1 is DFQATT, CDR2 SNEGSKA (reference sequence). The CDR3 has 18 amino acids. V shed 3 bases, J shed 6 bases, and the junction held 13 bases outside the gene matches. Authors' data handling: Scientists estimated how many nucleated cells there were by amplifying reference gene primers. Profiled with immunoSEQ multiplex PCR; TCRdb holds only in-frame clones, not every one. That table gives V, J and clone size, and the DNA gave D and trimming. The data hold over 200,000 clones, with roughly nine tenths observed a single time. The sequence came from a man aged 35-49 years with active or convalescent COVID-19. The specimen was peripheral blood. The genes are TRBV20-1 and TRBJ1-6, with 11 bases aligning to TRBD1. As DNA, the CDR3 is TGCAGTGCTAGTAGCCCTCGAGGACAGGGGGCGCTTAATTCACCCCTCCACTTT. It encodes CSASSPRGQGALNSPLHF.